What follows are 27 T cell receptor beta chains derived from one specimen sequenced in a study of control samples from healthy donors and cancer patients. Data came from immunoSEQ multiplex PCR; TCRdb stores just in-frame clones and leaves some out. This table has some 150,000 clones, approximately 94% appearing once. The sample taken for sequencing was blood. All receptors come from a man in his forties in good health.

V and J are TRBV3-1 (or the pseudogene TRBV3-2) and TRBJ2-7; D may be TRBD1 or TRBD2 (5 bases each). CDR3 length equals 15 residues. The germline V and J ends were trimmed by 4 bases and 0 bases, with 13 bases remaining between them. CDR1 and CDR2 from the germline V gene are LGHDT and YNNKEL (reference sequence). CDR3 sequence (DNA): TGTGCCAGCAGCCCCGGGACGGGGAGCTCCTACGAGCAGTACTTC. Translation: CASSPGTGSSYEQYF.

V and J are TRBV3-1 (or the pseudogene TRBV3-2) and TRBJ2-7; TRBD2 is a possible D gene (5 bases). The germline V gene encodes CDR1 LGHDT and CDR2 YNNKEL (reference sequence). V was clipped by 2 bases and J by 3 bases, with 11 bases between them. The length of the CDR3 is 14 residues. The CDR3 reads CASSQSHGDYEQYF. The CDR3 bases are TGTGCCAGCAGCCAAAGCCACGGGGACTACGAGCAGTACTTC.

V gene TRBV7-8 combines with J gene TRBJ1-4; possible D gene TRBD1, 5 bases. The CDR3 sequence is 18 residues long. V lost 1 base to trimming and J lost 6 bases, with 21 bases between them. Looked up from germline, CDR1 is SGHVS and CDR2 is FQNEAQ. As DNA, the CDR3 is TGTGCCAGCAGCTTAGAAGTAGGCAGGGCACAGTCCCATGAAAAACTGTTTTTT. It encodes CASSLEVGRAQSHEKLFF.

This clone was recorded only once. The chain combines TRBV7-2 with TRBJ2-1; 9 bases are a match to TRBD2. The germline V gene encodes CDR1 SGHTA and CDR2 FQGNSA. CDR3 length equals 15 residues. V trimming: 3 bases; J trimming: 0 bases; junction bases outside the gene matches: 0. This CDR3 reads CASSFSGGSYNEQFF. CDR3 DNA: TGTGCCAGCAGCTTTAGCGGGGGCTCCTACAATGAGCAGTTCTTC.

The rearrangement joins TRBV29-1 to TRBJ1-5; perhaps TRBD1 as D (5 bases). The CDR3 totals 13 residues. Trimming cost V 0 bases and J 4 bases, with 7 bases left between them. CDR1 and CDR2 (germline): SQVTM, ANQGSEA. The CDR3 sequence: CSVEEGGNQPQHF. CDR3 nucleotides: TGCAGCGTTGAAGAGGGGGGAAATCAGCCCCAGCATTTT.

The chain employs TRBV19 and TRBJ1-6; TRBD1 matches at 7 bases. CDR3 length: 14 amino acids. Germline V gene sequence: CDR1 LNHDA, CDR2 SQIVND (reference sequence). The V and J ends lost 1 base and 9 bases, in that order; junction bases with no gene match: 3. CDR3 in amino acids: CASSIGSGGSPLHF. CDR3 bases: TGTGCCAGTAGTATAGGTTCAGGGGGTTCACCCCTCCACTTT.

CDR3 loop: CASSLDVRGYGYTF. CDR3 coding DNA: TGTGCCAGCAGCTTAGATGTCAGGGGCTATGGCTACACCTTC. The chain uses TRBV7-2 and TRBJ1-2, with D perhaps matching TRBD1 (6 bases). V was shortened by 1 base and J by 4 bases, with 10 bases between the two germline ends. CDR1 and CDR2 (germline): SGHTA, FQGNSA. This CDR3 comprises 14 residues.

The genes are TRBV6-6 and TRBJ1-2; TRBD1 agrees at 12 bases. After removal of 10 bases from V and 0 bases from J, the junction contained 6 bases not matched to a gene. CDR3 length: 15 amino acids. Germline V gene data show CDR1 as MNHNY and CDR2 as SVGAGI (reference sequence). The CDR3 DNA sequence: TGTGCCACGGGGGACAGGGGGCGTCCTAACTATGGCTACACCTTC. This codes for CATGDRGRPNYGYTF.

J is TRBJ2-2 and V is TRBV28; either TRBD1 or TRBD2 may supply D (5 bases each). This CDR3 spans 12 amino acids. The ends were cut back, 8 bases at V and 8 bases at J, with 12 bases in the middle. CDR1 and CDR2 from the germline V gene are MDHEN and SYDVKM. The CDR3 here is CASGTGLGELFF. The CDR3 region has the DNA TGTGCCAGCGGGACGGGGCTGGGGGAGCTGTTTTTT.

The rearrangement joins TRBV3-1 (or the pseudogene TRBV3-2) to TRBJ1-2, with 7 bases identical to TRBD1. Germline assignment: CDR1 LGHDT and CDR2 YNNKEL (reference sequence). V lost 6 bases, J lost 3 bases, and 7 bases stayed unmatched. This CDR3 is built from 14 residues. This CDR3 is CASRYWDRDYGYTF. For the CDR3, the DNA is TGTGCCAGCAGGTACTGGGACAGAGACTATGGCTACACCTTC.

This clone was recorded once. The gene calls are TRBV28 and TRBJ2-5, with 13 bases lining up with TRBD2. After removal of 5 bases from V and 2 bases from J, the junction contained 2 bases not matched to a gene. The CDR3 has 15 residues. Germline loops: CDR1 MDHEN, CDR2 SYDVKM. The CDR3 coding sequence is TGTGCCAGCAGTCTGACTAGCGGGGGGCAAGAGACCCAGTACTTC. It codes for CASSLTSGGQETQYF. The complete variable domain, with remaining parts taken from reference TRBV28 and TRBJ2-5, reads DVKVTQSSRYLVKRTGEKVFLECVQDMDHENMFWYRQDPGLGLRLIYFSYDVKMKEKGDIPEGYSVSREKKERFSLILESASTNQTSMYLCASSLTSGGQETQYFGPGTRLLVL.

The rearrangement uses TRBV2 and TRBJ1-6; 9 nucleotides line up with TRBD1. Germline CDR1 is SNHLY and CDR2 is FYNNEI. J was trimmed by 0 bases and V by 5 bases; bases with no gene match: 5. CDR3 length equals 17 residues. The CDR3 DNA reads TGTGCCAGCAGTCCGGGACAGGGCGTCTCCTATAATTCACCCCTCCACTTT. Protein: CASSPGQGVSYNSPLHF.

This chain uses TRBV7-3 with TRBJ2-1; 8 positions agree with TRBD2. The CDR3 runs to 15 residues. CDR1 is SGHTA, CDR2 FQGTGA, per germline. The trim removed 5 bases at V and 6 bases at J, leaving 9 bases unmatched. DNA of the CDR3: TGTGCCAGCAGCCCGTCGGGAGGGGTGGGCAATGAGCAGTTCTTC. As protein: CASSPSGGVGNEQFF.

Worth noting for this clone: At the DNA level, this CDR3 is encoded by other sequences in the same sample as well. This rearrangement joins TRBV6-2 or TRBV6-3 to TRBJ2-7; D remains unclear. The V end was cut by 4 bases, the J end by 1 base, with 8 bases between. The CDR3 extends over 13 amino acids. The germline gives CDR1 MNHEY, CDR2 SVGEGT. The CDR3 coding sequence is TGTGCCAGCAGTTCGGGTGTGTCCTACGAGCAGTACTTC. Its translation is CASSSGVSYEQYF.

The chain joins TRBV7-9 to TRBJ2-1; possible D gene TRBD2, 6 bases. Germline CDR1 is SEHNR and CDR2 is FQNEAQ (reference sequence). Trimming pared 3 bases from V and 7 bases from J, leaving 19 bases between. This CDR3 is 16 amino acids long. CDR3 protein: CASSFVPGLTVNEQFF. As DNA, the CDR3 is TGTGCCAGCAGCTTCGTTCCGGGACTTACCGTGAATGAGCAGTTCTTC.

The chain uses TRBV5-1 and TRBJ1-2; TRBD1 might be the D (6 bases). V dropped 4 bases and J dropped 0 bases, with 16 bases sitting between them. The CDR3 is made up of 16 amino acids. CDR1 SGHRS and CDR2 YFSETQ come from the germline V gene. CDR3 coding DNA: TGCGCCAGCAGCCGGGACATGGGGATTCCTAACTATGGCTACACCTTC. The encoded protein is CASSRDMGIPNYGYTF.

The V and J genes are TRBV12-5 and TRBJ1-5; D not certain. This CDR3 has 13 residues. Trimming pared 10 bases from V and 2 bases from J, leaving 12 bases between. Germline lookup yields CDR1 LGHNT and CDR2 FRNRAP. CDR3 DNA sequence: TGTGCTACCGCGGGAGAGGGCAATCAGCCCCAGCATTTT. This gives the protein CATAGEGNQPQHF.

The chain recombines TRBV23-1 with TRBJ2-3; D perhaps matches TRBD1 (6 bases). TRBV23-1 is designated an ORF whose function remains uncertain. This CDR3 region has 14 residues. The V end was cut by 3 bases, the J end by 2 bases, with 9 bases between. CDR3 nucleotide sequence: TGCGCCAGCAGTCAGGGACAACTCACAGATACGCAGTATTTT. Its protein product is CASSQGQLTDTQYF.

V usage is TRBV24-1 and J usage is TRBJ1-1; a possible D gene is TRBD1 (6 bases). Per the germline V gene, CDR1 is KGHDR and CDR2 is SFDVKD. V lost 0 bases and J 1 base, leaving 11 bases between the germline ends. The CDR3 consists of 16 residues. In DNA form, the CDR3 reads TGTGCCACCAGTGATTTGACGGGGGGCGAGAACACTGAAGCTTTCTTT. This codes for CATSDLTGGENTEAFF.

This chain links TRBV7-2 with TRBJ1-5; D remains unclear. This CDR3 has 16 amino acids. The germline CDR1 and CDR2 sequences are SGHTA and FQGNSA. V lost 1 base and J lost 0, with 10 bases in between. Here the CDR3 DNA reads TGTGCCAGCAGCTTAGGAGGGCAGTTTAGCAATCAGCCCCAGCATTTT. This translates into CASSLGGQFSNQPQHF.

The rearrangement joins TRBV4-2 to TRBJ2-7; D is tentatively TRBD1 or TRBD2 (5 bases each). V was shortened by 1 base and J by 2 bases, with 15 bases between the two germline ends. Germline assignment: CDR1 LGHNA and CDR2 YNFKEQ. The CDR3 runs to 16 residues. This CDR3 is CASSQAGLGTAYEQYF. The DNA of the CDR3 is TGTGCCAGCAGCCAAGCCGGGCTGGGGACGGCCTACGAGCAGTACTTC.

This chain connects TRBV6-2 or TRBV6-3 to TRBJ2-1; 10 nucleotides align to TRBD2. The germline gives CDR1 MNHEY, CDR2 SVGEGT. V lost 2 bases to trimming and J lost 3 bases; unmatched junction nucleotides: 7. The CDR3 runs 17 residues. CDR3 sequence reads: CASSYPVAGGRYNEQFF. CDR3 in DNA: TGTGCCAGCAGTTACCCGGTAGCGGGGGGCCGCTACAATGAGCAGTTCTTC.

The chain is built from TRBV27 and TRBJ1-1, with D uncertain. This CDR3 has 14 amino acids. CDR1 is MNHEY, CDR2 SMNVEV, per germline (reference sequence). The V and J ends lost 3 bases and 3 bases respectively, with 11 bases between them. Written as DNA, the CDR3 is TGTGCCAGCAGTTTTGGAGCCTCTTACACTGAAGCTTTCTTT. It specifies CASSFGASYTEAFF.

V gene TRBV6-5 combines with J gene TRBJ1-6; 7 nucleotides match TRBD1. From germline, CDR1 is MNHEY and CDR2 SVGAGI. Trimming removed 6 bases from V and 13 bases from J; junction bases left unmatched: 3. The CDR3 has 11 residues. CDR3 DNA sequence: TGTGCCAGCAGCAAGGGGGCCCCCCTCCACTTT. Translated, it gives CASSKGAPLHF.

This chain links TRBV28 with TRBJ1-1, with TRBD1 matching over 8 bases. CDR3 length: 15 residues. V was pared by 3 bases and J by 10 bases, with 13 bases of the junction left unmatched. Germline-derived CDR1 and CDR2 are MDHEN and SYDVKM. Written as DNA, the CDR3 is TGTGCCAGCAGTTTTCCGGCAGGGGGCGCGAGGGTAGCTTTCTTT. As protein: CASSFPAGGARVAFF.

The rearrangement joins TRBV18 to TRBJ1-2, with no clear D. The CDR3 is made up of 12 amino acids. Germline V gene data show CDR1 as KGHSH and CDR2 as LQKENI. V was cut by 2 bases and J by 6 bases, with 7 bases left in between. The DNA of the CDR3 is TGTGCCAGCTCACCAGGGGTGGATGGCTACACCTTC. Protein: CASSPGVDGYTF.

The rearrangement uses TRBV19 and TRBJ2-5; D is possibly TRBD2 (7 bases). CDR3 size: 14 residues. V was trimmed by 1 base and J by 5 bases, leaving 11 bases between them. Germline V gene sequence: CDR1 LNHDA, CDR2 SQIVND (reference sequence). The DNA of the CDR3 is TGTGCCAGTAGTATAGGCGGGGGCTCGGAGACCCAGTACTTC. Protein product: CASSIGGGSETQYF.